The 7 T cell receptor beta chains below come from one sample, sequenced in a study of T cells in Graves' hyperthyroidism and ophthalmopathy. Researchers took RNA transcripts and amplified the TCR beta CDR3 regions from them. Carried out on the TCR CDR3, a first-round RT-PCR used the HTBI primer set. Using its own MiXCR run on the multiplex PCR reads, TCRdb lists one record per CDR3 protein. The sample yields hundreds of thousands of distinct CDR3 sequences, more than 12% seen once. The specimen sequenced was blood. The receptor set was obtained from a woman in her forties or fifties with Graves' ophthalmopathy.

V usage is TRBV20-1 and J usage is TRBJ2-7; D could derive from TRBD1 or TRBD2 (6 bases each). V gave up 0 bases and J gave up 3 bases, with 12 bases separating them. The CDR3 is 14 amino acids. Per germline, CDR1 DFQATT and CDR2 SNEGSKA (reference sequence). CDR3: CSARDGGLGYEQYF. Written as DNA, the CDR3 is TGCAGTGCTAGAGATGGGGGGCTGGGCTACGAGCAGTACTTC.

In its sample, this clonotype was seen a few times. The V call is TRBV24-1, the J call TRBJ2-7; D remains unclear. Trimming stripped 4 bases from V and 1 base from J, with 4 bases between. The CDR3 has 12 residues. The V gene's germline CDR1 is KGHDR and CDR2 SFDVKD. CDR3 bases: TGTGCCACCAGTGAGACTTCCTACGAGCAGTACTTC. Encoded protein: CATSETSYEQYF.

This clonotype was recorded many times. CDR3 loop: CATSRVTENTEAFF. The CDR3 DNA reads TGTGCCACCAGCAGAGTAACAGAGAACACTGAAGCTTTCTTT. This rearrangement joins TRBV15 to TRBJ1-1, with D unresolved. Trimming pared 1 base from V and 1 base from J, leaving 7 bases between. This CDR3 spans 14 amino acids. Germline values: CDR1 LNHNV, CDR2 YYDKDF (reference sequence). Complete variable domain (other parts from reference TRBV15 and TRBJ1-1): DAMVIQNPRYQVTQFGKPVTLSCSQTLNHNVMYWYQQKSSQAPKLLFHYYDKDFNNEADTPDNFQSRRPNTSFCFLDIRSPGLGDTAMYLCATSRVTENTEAFFGQGTRLTVV.

Many counts were recorded for this clonotype. One end of the junction does not line up with germline, which may come from a read error. The chain recombines TRBV12-3 or TRBV12-4 with TRBJ1-1; D is uncertain. CDR3 size: 11 residues. Here the CDR3 reads CASSPPGEPFF. The CDR3 DNA is TGTGCCAGCAGTCCCCCAGGTGAACCTTTCTTT.

With respect to this clonotype: Given a much more abundant clone one base away, this may be a read error. The chain has TRBV5-1 and TRBJ2-5; D may match TRBD1 or TRBD2 (5 bases each). V was trimmed by 2 bases and J by 5 bases, leaving 7 bases between them. CDR1 SGHRS and CDR2 YFSETQ come from the germline V gene. This CDR3 has 12 residues. The CDR3 here is CASSFGTETQYF. Here the CDR3 DNA reads TGCGCCAGCAGCTTCGGGACGGAGACCCAGTACTTC. Variable domain in full (rest from reference TRBV5-1 and TRBJ2-5): KAGVTQTPRYLIKTRGQQVTLSCSPISGHRSVSWYQQTPGQGLQFLFEYFSETQRNKGNFPGRFSGRQFSNSRSEMNVSTLELGDSALYLCASSFGTETQYFGPGTRLLVL.

This clonotype was observed many times. The CDR3 nucleotides are TGTGCCAGCAGTATTCCGGGACAGGGCGGATACGAGCAGTACTTC. Amino acids: CASSIPGQGGYEQYF. This sequence joins TRBV28 and TRBJ2-7; 9 bases agree with TRBD1. Germline V CDR1 and CDR2: MDHEN, SYDVKM. This CDR3 is built from 15 residues. V trimming: 5 bases; J trimming: 4 bases; junction bases outside the gene matches: 9.

This clonotype appeared many times. V is TRBV28 and J is TRBJ1-6; D not resolved. CDR1 MDHEN and CDR2 SYDVKM come from the germline V gene. V dropped 6 bases and J dropped 4 bases, with 13 bases sitting between them. This CDR3 contains 15 residues. Written as DNA, the CDR3 is TGTGCCAGCAGGACCCCGAGGGAATATAATTCACCCCTCCACTTT. Its translation: CASRTPREYNSPLHF.